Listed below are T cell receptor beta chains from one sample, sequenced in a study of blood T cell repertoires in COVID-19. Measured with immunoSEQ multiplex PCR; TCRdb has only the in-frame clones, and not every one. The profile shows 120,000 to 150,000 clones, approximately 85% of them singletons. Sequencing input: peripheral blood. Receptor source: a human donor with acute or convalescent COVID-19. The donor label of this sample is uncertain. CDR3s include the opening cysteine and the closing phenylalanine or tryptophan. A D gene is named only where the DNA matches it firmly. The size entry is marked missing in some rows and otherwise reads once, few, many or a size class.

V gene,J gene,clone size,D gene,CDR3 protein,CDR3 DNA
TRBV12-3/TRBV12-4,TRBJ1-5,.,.,CASSFGGDQPQHF,TGTGCCAGCAGTTTTGGCGGGGATCAGCCCCAGCATTTT
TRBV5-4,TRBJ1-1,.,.,CASQSRDKNTEAFF,TGTGCCAGCCAATCTCGGGACAAGAACACTGAAGCTTTCTTT
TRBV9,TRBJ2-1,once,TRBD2,CASSVVSGSANEQFF,TGTGCCAGCAGCGTAGTTAGCGGGAGTGCGAATGAGCAGTTCTTC
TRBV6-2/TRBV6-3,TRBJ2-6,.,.,CASSYNVFSGANVLTF,TGTGCCAGCAGTTACAATGTCTTCTCTGGGGCCAACGTCCTGACTTTC
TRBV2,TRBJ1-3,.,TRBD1,CASGEQGGGNTIYF,TGTGCCAGCGGTGAACAGGGGGGAGGAAACACCATATATTTT
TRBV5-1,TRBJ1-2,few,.,CASSLVQGLNGYTF,TGCGCCAGCAGCTTGGTGCAGGGGCTGAATGGCTACACCTTC
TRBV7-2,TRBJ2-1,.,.,CASSPGGAGGNEQFF,TGTGCCAGCAGCCCAGGGGGGGCGGGAGGCAATGAGCAGTTCTTC
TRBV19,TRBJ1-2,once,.,CASSSDRTYGYTF,TGTGCCAGTAGTAGCGACAGGACTTATGGCTACACCTTC
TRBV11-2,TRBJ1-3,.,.,CASSPRQGLRGNTIYF,TGTGCCAGCAGTCCCCGGCAGGGTTTGCGAGGAAACACCATATATTTT
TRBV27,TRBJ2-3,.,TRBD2,CASSLTLVTSGGPVNTDTQYF,TGTGCCAGCAGTTTAACCCTTGTTACTAGCGGGGGGCCCGTCAACACAGATACGCAGTATTTT
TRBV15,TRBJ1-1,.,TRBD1,CATNPGTGVTEAFF,TGTGCCACCAATCCCGGGACAGGGGTAACTGAAGCTTTCTTT
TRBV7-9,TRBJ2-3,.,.,CASSAKLSTTDTQYF,TGTGCCAGCAGCGCCAAGCTGTCTACCACAGATACGCAGTATTTT
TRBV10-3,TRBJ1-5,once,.,CAISQNNQPQHF,TGTGCCATCAGTCAAAACAATCAGCCCCAGCATTTT
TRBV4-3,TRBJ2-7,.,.,CASSQVGRGVGEQYF,TGCGCCAGCAGCCAAGTAGGCAGGGGGGTGGGCGAGCAGTACTTC
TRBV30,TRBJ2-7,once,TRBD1,CAWSGPQGGLNLAYEQYF,TGTGCCTGGAGCGGACCACAGGGGGGCCTCAACCTGGCCTACGAGCAGTACTTC
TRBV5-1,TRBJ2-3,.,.,CASSLNTVPTDTQYF,TGCGCCAGCAGCTTGAATACAGTACCCACAGATACGCAGTATTTT
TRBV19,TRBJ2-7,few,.,CASSMAGTYEQYF,TGTGCCAGTAGTATGGCAGGGACCTACGAGCAGTACTTC
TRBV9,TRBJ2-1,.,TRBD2,CASSPTSGGRGYNEQFF,TGTGCCAGCAGCCCCACTAGCGGGGGCCGGGGGTACAATGAGCAGTTCTTC
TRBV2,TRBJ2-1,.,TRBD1,CASSGQGLREQFF,TGTGCCAGCAGTGGACAGGGTCTCAGGGAGCAGTTCTTC
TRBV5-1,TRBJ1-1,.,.,CASSLGFGDNTEAFF,TGCGCCAGCAGCTTGGGATTCGGGGATAACACTGAAGCTTTCTTT
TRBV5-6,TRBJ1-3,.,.,CASSLVGSLGVGNTIYF,TGTGCCAGCAGCTTGGTCGGATCCTTAGGGGTTGGAAACACCATATATTTT
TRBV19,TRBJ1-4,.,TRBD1,CASLDLGQGPANEKLFF,TGTGCCAGCTTAGACCTGGGACAGGGTCCTGCTAATGAAAAACTGTTTTTT
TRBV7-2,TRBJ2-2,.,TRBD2,CASSLALTSGRYNTGELFF,TGTGCCAGCAGCTTAGCTCTGACTAGCGGGAGGTATAACACCGGGGAGCTGTTTTTT
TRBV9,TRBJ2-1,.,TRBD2,CASSVAGRRGDNNEQFF,TGTGCCAGCAGCGTAGCGGGCCGGCGGGGGGATAACAATGAGCAGTTCTTC